This TCR beta chain emerged from a study of pediatric ulcerative colitis. Using immunoSEQ multiplex PCR, the repertoire was profiled, and TCRdb retains in-frame clones only, with some absent. The sample has 55,000 to 70,000 clones; over 80% are singletons. The CDR3 length is 16 residues. V was trimmed by 7 bases and J by 8 bases, leaving 23 bases between them. Germline CDR1 is LNHDA and CDR2 is SQIVND (reference sequence). The chain combines TRBV19 with TRBJ1-4, with D uncertain. The clonotype originates from a boy aged 10-17 years who was a control in a study of pediatric ulcerative colitis. The specimen was blood. CDR3 protein: CASTKRMDPSGEKLFF. The CDR3 coding sequence is TGTGCCAGTACCAAAAGAATGGACCCCTCTGGAGAAAAACTGTTTTTT. The variable domain in full, with the rest retrieved from reference TRBV19 and TRBJ1-4, is DGGITQSPKYLFRKEGQNVTLSCEQNLNHDAMYWYRQDPGQGLRLIYYSQIVNDFQKGDIAEGYSVSREKKESFPLTVTSAQKNPTAFYLCASTKRMDPSGEKLFFGSGTQLSVL.